This T cell receptor (beta chain) was sequenced during a study of read filtering for tumor transcriptome and immune sequencing. Turning to the study itself: Transcriptome libraries were built from DNase-treated RNA.

In this sample, this clonotype turned up many times. At the time of active disease, bone marrow was collected from every patient. From roughly 0.4 ug of RNA, a library with molecular barcoded alpha/delta and beta/gamma adaptors was made. TCRdb itself ran the reads through MiXCR, one entry per CDR3 protein. In the table there are fewer than 90,000 distinct CDR3 sequences, about 12% of which are singletons. Germline loops: CDR1 DFQATT, CDR2 SNEGSKA (reference sequence). Trimming shortened V by 0 bases and J by 5 bases, and 13 bases separated the two germline ends. The CDR3 consists of 14 residues. Specimen: a population of CD138-negative cells sorted from bone marrow. The sequence was collected from a donor aged 40 or over with multiple myeloma. V usage is TRBV20-1 and J usage is TRBJ2-5; D possibly corresponds to TRBD1 (7 bases). CDR3 residues: CSARDPRGDETQYF. CDR3 DNA: TGCAGTGCTAGAGATCCCAGGGGGGATGAGACCCAGTACTTC.